These 24 T cell receptor beta chains were sequenced from one sample in a study of identifying expanded T cells in peripheral blood. This table comes from immunoSEQ multiplex PCR, and its TCRdb copy is limited to in-frame clones, with some not included. The sample has about 81,000 clones, around 83% seen once. Sequenced material: blood. The receptors were gathered from a person between 18 and 75 years old in good health.

This clone has a single count. The chain employs TRBV28 and TRBJ1-2; a possible D gene is TRBD1 (5 bases). Germline CDR1 reads MDHEN; CDR2 reads SYDVKM. The CDR3 consists of 12 residues. The ends were cut back, 5 bases at V and 5 bases at J, with 9 bases in the middle. The CDR3 DNA follows: TGTGCCAGCAGTACGCAGGGTTATGGCTACACCTTC. Protein product: CASSTQGYGYTF.

The chain employs TRBV6-1 and TRBJ2-7; D gene uncertain. This CDR3 has 14 residues. V was pared by 3 bases and J by 2 bases, with 11 bases between. The germline V gene encodes CDR1 MNHNS and CDR2 SASEGT. The CDR3 sequence is CASSEAGPPYEQYF. CDR3 sequence (DNA): TGTGCCAGCAGTGAGGCCGGACCCCCCTACGAGCAGTACTTC.

The chain employs TRBV10-3 and TRBJ1-3; D is possibly TRBD1 (5 bases). V shed 3 bases and J shed 0 bases, with 12 bases lying between them. The germline V gene has CDR1 ENHRY and CDR2 SYGVKD. The CDR3 runs 16 residues. CDR3 residues: CAISDILDSSGNTIYF. The DNA of the CDR3 is TGTGCCATCAGTGACATTTTAGACAGCTCTGGAAACACCATATATTTT.

The chain links TRBV6-1 to TRBJ1-2; D remains ambiguous. The length of the CDR3 is 13 residues. V dropped 8 bases and J dropped 6 bases, with 16 bases sitting between them. The V gene's germline CDR1 is MNHNS and CDR2 SASEGT. The CDR3 DNA reads as TGTGCCAGCGTAATCAGGTCCGCAGATGGCTACACCTTC. Translated: CASVIRSADGYTF.

The J gene is TRBJ2-7, the V gene TRBV7-9; tentative D call: TRBD2 (6 bases). The CDR3 extends over 12 amino acids. The germline V gene encodes CDR1 SEHNR and CDR2 FQNEAQ (reference sequence). Trimming cost V 1 base and J 12 bases, with 13 bases left between them. The CDR3 bases are TGTGCCAGCAGCTTAGATAGCGGTCGGACGTACTTC. It specifies CASSLDSGRTYF.

A word on this clone: Additional DNA sequences in this sample encode the identical CDR3. This chain uses TRBV28 with TRBJ1-4; D gene uncertain. The CDR3 spans 11 residues. V was pared by 2 bases and J by 8 bases, with 3 bases between. CDR1 MDHEN and CDR2 SYDVKM come from the germline V gene. The CDR3 nucleotides are TGTGCCAGCAGTTTAGGAGAAAAACTGTTTTTT. Its translation: CASSLGEKLFF.

The chain is built from TRBV4-3 and TRBJ2-5; 7 bases are a match to TRBD2. With 0 bases clipped from V and 5 bases from J, the junction kept 9 bases outside the gene matches. Germline loops: CDR1 LGHNA, CDR2 YSLEER. CDR3 length: 16 residues. The CDR3 reads CASSQDLGEGRETQYF. CDR3 coding DNA: TGCGCCAGCAGCCAAGATCTGGGGGAGGGCCGGGAGACCCAGTACTTC.

The chain recombines TRBV12-2 with TRBJ2-1; TRBD2, as called in the table, went unchecked against the DNA. TRBV12-2 is noted as a pseudogene. This CDR3 spans 16 amino acids. The CDR3 region has the DNA TGTGCAAGTCGCTTAGTAGCGGGAGGGCCGGGTAATGAGCAGTTCTTC. It is translated as CASRLVAGGPGNEQFF.

As to this clone: The same CDR3 also results from other DNA sequences found in this sample. The chain recombines TRBV7-2 with TRBJ2-7, with D perhaps assigned TRBD1 or TRBD2 (5 bases each). Looked up from germline, CDR1 is SGHTA and CDR2 is FQGNSA. This CDR3 is built from 15 residues. V shed 0 bases and J shed 0 bases, with 9 bases lying between them. The CDR3 DNA is TGTGCCAGCAGCTTAGCCGGGACCAGCTCCTACGAGCAGTACTTC. Translated, it gives CASSLAGTSSYEQYF.

The V and J genes are TRBV21-1 and TRBJ2-5; the table's D gene call, TRBD2, was not cross checked with the DNA. TRBV21-1 is a pseudogene. This CDR3 contains 16 residues. The chain's CDR3 is CASSKSASGSGETQYF. CDR3 nucleotides: TGTGCCAGCAGCAAATCTGCTAGCGGGAGTGGAGAGACCCAGTACTTC.

The count of this clone is one. V usage is TRBV5-8 and J usage is TRBJ2-5; D ambiguous. Between the trimmed V and J ends, which lost 0 bases and 9 bases, there was a span of 9 bases. Germline V gene lookup returns CDR1 SGHTS and CDR2 YDEGEE. CDR3 length equals 12 residues. In DNA, the CDR3 is TGTGCCAGCAGCTTGGTTGAGCGAGCCCAGTACTTC. Encoded protein: CASSLVERAQYF.

This rearrangement joins TRBV2 to TRBJ2-7; 7 positions agree with TRBD2. Germline V gives CDR1 SNHLY, CDR2 FYNNEI. The CDR3 covers 13 residues. The V gene end was trimmed by 1 base and the J gene end by 9 bases; junction bases not matched to a gene: 6. DNA for the CDR3: TGTGCCAGCAGTGAAGGGACTTCGGGGGGGCAGTACTTC. Its protein product is CASSEGTSGGQYF.

The genes are TRBV7-2 and TRBJ2-2; D is perhaps TRBD2 (6 bases). The CDR3 has 14 residues. V shed 1 base and J shed 5 bases, with 8 bases lying between them. The germline V gene encodes CDR1 SGHTA and CDR2 FQGNSA. Written as DNA, the CDR3 is TGTGCCAGCAGCTTAGTGGGGGGAACCGGGGAGCTGTTTTTT. Protein product: CASSLVGGTGELFF.

The V gene is TRBV27, the J gene TRBJ2-7; 8 bases align to TRBD2. This CDR3 region has 15 residues. The germline CDR1 and CDR2 sequences are MNHEY and SMNVEV (reference sequence). Trimming took 2 bases from V and 4 from J; bases not matched to a gene: 7. The CDR3 sequence is CASSLTGGPGYEQYF. The CDR3 DNA reads as TGTGCCAGCAGTTTAACGGGAGGGCCGGGATACGAGCAGTACTTC.

The chain recombines TRBV7-9 with TRBJ2-2, with D perhaps matching TRBD2 (6 bases). The CDR3 sequence is 19 residues long. V gave up 3 bases and J gave up 0 bases, with 20 bases separating them. Germline CDR1 and CDR2: SEHNR and FQNEAQ (reference sequence). The CDR3 region is CASSLQGSGLFTNTGELFF. The CDR3 DNA follows: TGTGCCAGCAGCTTGCAAGGTAGCGGCTTATTCACGAACACCGGGGAGCTGTTTTTT.

This chain uses TRBV5-4 with TRBJ2-1; no clear D gene. The ends were cut back, 4 bases at V and 2 bases at J, with 13 bases in the middle. The CDR3 has 15 residues. Germline V CDR1 and CDR2: SGHNT, YYREEE (reference sequence). The CDR3 region has the DNA TGTGCCAGCAGCCTCTCCGGACGGACCTACAATGAGCAGTTCTTC. Translation gives CASSLSGRTYNEQFF.

V usage is TRBV9 and J usage is TRBJ1-1, with TRBD1 identical over 7 bases. CDR3 size: 15 residues. Germline assignment: CDR1 SGDLS and CDR2 YYNGEE. J gave up 3 bases and V 0 bases, and 5 bases lay outside the gene matches. CDR3 sequence (DNA): TGTGCCAGCAGCGTAGGAGGGGGCGCGGACACTGAAGCTTTCTTT. Its protein is CASSVGGGADTEAFF.

V usage is TRBV9 and J usage is TRBJ2-5; 9 bases align to TRBD2. The CDR3 extends over 23 amino acids. Germline V gene lookup returns CDR1 SGDLS and CDR2 YYNGEE. V was clipped by 0 bases and J by 2 bases; unmatched bases: 26. CDR3 in amino acids: CASSVGPPSQGVGAGGGQETQYF. The CDR3 DNA follows: TGTGCCAGCAGCGTAGGTCCCCCGTCACAGGGAGTGGGGGCGGGAGGGGGACAAGAGACCCAGTACTTC. Full variable domain (outside the CDR3, taken from reference TRBV9 and TRBJ2-5): DSGVTQTPKHLITATGQRVTLRCSPRSGDLSVYWYQQSLDQGLQFLIQYYNGEERAKGNILERFSAQQFPDLHSELNLSSLELGDSALYFCASSVGPPSQGVGAGGGQETQYFGPGTRLLVL.

The chain links TRBV6-5 to TRBJ2-7, with 9 bases aligning to TRBD1. This CDR3 has 14 residues. The germline V gene encodes CDR1 MNHEY and CDR2 SVGAGI. Losses at the gene ends were 10 bases for V and 7 bases for J; bases not matched to a gene: 14. Here the CDR3 DNA reads TGTGCCATCGCACCGGGACAGGGCCTTCGGGAGCAGTACTTC. It specifies CAIAPGQGLREQYF.

The chain recombines TRBV28 with TRBJ2-7; 11 bases match TRBD2. The V gene's germline CDR1 is MDHEN and CDR2 SYDVKM. Losses at the gene ends were 3 bases for V and 3 bases for J; bases not matched to a gene: 4. The CDR3 totals 15 residues. CDR3 region: CASSFRLAGIYEQYF. For the CDR3, the DNA is TGTGCCAGCAGTTTCCGACTAGCGGGGATCTACGAGCAGTACTTC.

The chain recombines TRBV18 with TRBJ1-5; 7 bases are a match to TRBD1. The CDR3 has 14 residues. J was trimmed by 3 bases and V by 4 bases; bases with no gene match: 3. Germline CDR1 is KGHSH and CDR2 is LQKENI. The CDR3 is CASSRDSVNQPQHF. The CDR3 DNA follows: TGTGCCAGCTCACGGGACAGTGTCAATCAGCCCCAGCATTTT.

The chain couples TRBV27 to TRBJ2-3, with TRBD1 matching 7 bases. The germline V gene has CDR1 MNHEY and CDR2 SMNVEV (reference sequence). The CDR3 covers 16 residues. V trimming: 1 base; J trimming: 1 base; junction bases outside the gene matches: 5. The CDR3 loop reads CASSLLSGQGTDTQYF. The CDR3 coding sequence is TGTGCCAGCAGTTTATTGTCCGGACAGGGCACAGATACGCAGTATTTT.

The gene calls are TRBV7-3 and TRBJ2-2; D remains unclear. Trimming shortened V by 2 bases and J by 2 bases, and 6 bases separated the two germline ends. The germline gives CDR1 SGHTA, CDR2 FQGTGA. CDR3 length: 14 residues. This CDR3 reads CASSLLRNTGELFF. CDR3 nucleotides: TGTGCCAGCAGCTTATTGCGTAACACCGGGGAGCTGTTTTTT.

The chain is built from TRBV6-6 and TRBJ2-5; D may be TRBD2 (5 bases). V was pared by 0 bases and J by 5 bases, with 13 bases between. The CDR3 runs 15 residues. Germline CDR1 and CDR2: MNHNY and SVGAGI (reference sequence). The CDR3 DNA is TGTGCCAGCAGTTACTCGTTATTGGGCGGGGAGACCCAGTACTTC. Its protein is CASSYSLLGGETQYF.